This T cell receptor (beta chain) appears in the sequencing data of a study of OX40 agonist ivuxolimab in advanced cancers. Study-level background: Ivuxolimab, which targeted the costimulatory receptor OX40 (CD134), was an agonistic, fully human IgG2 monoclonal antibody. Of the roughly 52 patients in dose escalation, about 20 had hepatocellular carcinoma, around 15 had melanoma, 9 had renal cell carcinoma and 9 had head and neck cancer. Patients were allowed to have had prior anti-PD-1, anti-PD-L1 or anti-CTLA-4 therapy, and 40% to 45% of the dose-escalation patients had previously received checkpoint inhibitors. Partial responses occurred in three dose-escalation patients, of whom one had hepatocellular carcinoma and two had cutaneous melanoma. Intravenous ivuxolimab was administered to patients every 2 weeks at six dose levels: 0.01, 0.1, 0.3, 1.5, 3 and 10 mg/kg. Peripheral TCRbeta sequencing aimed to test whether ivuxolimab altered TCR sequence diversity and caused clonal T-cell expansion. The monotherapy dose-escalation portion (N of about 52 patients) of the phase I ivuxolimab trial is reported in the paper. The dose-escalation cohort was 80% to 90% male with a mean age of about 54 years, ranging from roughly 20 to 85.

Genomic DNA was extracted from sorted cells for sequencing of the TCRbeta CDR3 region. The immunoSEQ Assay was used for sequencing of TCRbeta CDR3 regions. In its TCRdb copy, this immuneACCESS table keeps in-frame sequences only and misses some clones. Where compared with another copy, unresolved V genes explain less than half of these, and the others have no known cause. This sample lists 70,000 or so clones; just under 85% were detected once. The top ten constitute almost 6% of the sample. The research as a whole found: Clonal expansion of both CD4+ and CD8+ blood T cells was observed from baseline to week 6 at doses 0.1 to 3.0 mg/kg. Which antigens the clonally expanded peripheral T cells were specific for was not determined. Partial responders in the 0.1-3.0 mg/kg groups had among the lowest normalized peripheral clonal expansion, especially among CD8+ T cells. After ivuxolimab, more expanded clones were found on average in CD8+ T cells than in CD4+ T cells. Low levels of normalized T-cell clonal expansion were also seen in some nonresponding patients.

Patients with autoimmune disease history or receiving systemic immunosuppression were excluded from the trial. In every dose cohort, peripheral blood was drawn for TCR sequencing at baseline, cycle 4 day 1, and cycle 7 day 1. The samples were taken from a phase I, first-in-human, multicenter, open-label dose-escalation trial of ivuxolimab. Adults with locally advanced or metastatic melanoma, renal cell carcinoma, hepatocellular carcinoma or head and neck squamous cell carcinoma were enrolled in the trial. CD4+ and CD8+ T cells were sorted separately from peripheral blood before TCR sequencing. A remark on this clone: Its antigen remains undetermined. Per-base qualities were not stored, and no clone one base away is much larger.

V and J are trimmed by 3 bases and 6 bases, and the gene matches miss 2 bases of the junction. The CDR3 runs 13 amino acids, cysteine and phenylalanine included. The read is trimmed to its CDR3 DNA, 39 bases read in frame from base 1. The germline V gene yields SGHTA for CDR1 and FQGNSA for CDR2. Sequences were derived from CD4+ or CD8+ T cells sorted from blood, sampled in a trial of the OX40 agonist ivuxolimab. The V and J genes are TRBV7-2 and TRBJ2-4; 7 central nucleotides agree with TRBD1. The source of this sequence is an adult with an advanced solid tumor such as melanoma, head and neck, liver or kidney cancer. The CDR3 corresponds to CASSFNRGNIQYF. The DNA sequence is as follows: TGTGCCAGCAGCTTTAACAGGGGAAACATTCAGTACTTC.